The rows below give T cell receptor beta chains drawn from one sample of a study of T cell responses to AZD1222 COVID-19 vaccine. This table comes from immunoSEQ multiplex PCR, and its TCRdb copy is limited to in-frame clones, with some not included. This repertoire shows about 130,000 clones, around nine tenths found once; its top ten account for about 3.7%. The sequencing used peripheral blood, collected on day 0 of AZD1222 vaccination. The receptors originated from an adult in good health. CDR3s include the opening cysteine and the closing phenylalanine or tryptophan. D genes are given only for firm matches. Some rows mark clone size as missing; the rest say once, few, many or name a class of expanded clone.

d_gene,abundance,j_gene,v_gene,CDR3nt,CDR3aa
-,-,TRBJ1-2,TRBV6-1,TGTGCCAGCAGTGATTGGGGGGCTGTGGACTATGGCTACACCTTC,CASSDWGAVDYGYTF
-,-,TRBJ2-7,TRBV11-2,TGTGCCAGCAGCCCCGGTTCGTTCTCGGGCTCCTACGAGCAGTACTTC,CASSPGSFSGSYEQYF
TRBD1,-,TRBJ2-3,TRBV6-4,TGTGCCAGCAGTGAACAGGGGGCTATGGGTACAGATACGCAGTATTTT,CASSEQGAMGTDTQYF
-,many,TRBJ1-3,TRBV5-1,TGCGCCAGCACAGAGGGACACTTCTCTGGAAACACCATATATTTT,CASTEGHFSGNTIYF
TRBD1,-,TRBJ2-7,TRBV6-5,TGTGCCAGCACAGGGACAGGGGGTTTCTACGAGCAGTACTTC,CASTGTGGFYEQYF
-,-,TRBJ2-7,TRBV6-2/TRBV6-3,TGTGCCAGCAGTGTCGGGAAGCTCGAGCAGTACTTC,CASSVGKLEQYF
TRBD2,-,TRBJ2-2,TRBV5-1,TGCGCCAGCAGCTCCGGACTAGCGGCCACCGGGGAGCTGTTTTTT,CASSSGLAATGELFF
-,-,TRBJ2-7,TRBV27,TGTGCCAGCAGTTTATATCAGGGGACCTCGGAGCAGTACTTC,CASSLYQGTSEQYF
TRBD1,-,TRBJ2-5,TRBV28,TGTGCCAGCAGTTTACAGCAGGGGGCAGAGACCCAGTACTTC,CASSLQQGAETQYF
-,few,TRBJ1-2,TRBV10-2,TGCGCCAGCAGGCTTGGAGGCCAGAATGGCTACACCTTC,CASRLGGQNGYTF
-,-,TRBJ1-2,TRBV27,TGTGCCAGCAGTTCCACAGCTAACTATGGCTACACCTTC,CASSSTANYGYTF
TRBD2,-,TRBJ2-1,TRBV19,TGTGCCAGTAGTTGGGCTAGCGGGAGGGCCTCGGGTGAGCAGTTCTTC,CASSWASGRASGEQFF
-,-,TRBJ1-3,TRBV19,TGTGCCAGTACCGGCAAGCACACCTCTGGAAACACCATATATTTT,CASTGKHTSGNTIYF
-,-,TRBJ2-1,TRBV6-5,TGTGCCAGCAGTTACCTCTCCCGGACGACCCACAATGAGCAGTTCTTC,CASSYLSRTTHNEQFF
TRBD2,-,TRBJ2-1,TRBV28,TGTGCCAGCAGTTCAAGGCTAGCGGGAGGTGTTTCCTACAATGAGCAGTTCTTC,CASSSRLAGGVSYNEQFF
-,-,TRBJ1-5,TRBV15,TGTGCCACCAGCAGAGGAGGGGAGGGAAATCAGCCCCAGCATTTT,CATSRGGEGNQPQHF
-,-,TRBJ1-2,TRBV3-1/TRBV3-2,TGTGCCAGCAGCCAAGACCCCGGGGCGGCGAACTATGGCTACACCTTC,CASSQDPGAANYGYTF
-,-,TRBJ1-1,TRBV5-1,TGCGCCAGCAGCTTGACAGGGCTCACTGAAGCTTTCTTT,CASSLTGLTEAFF
-,-,TRBJ1-2,TRBV19,TGTGCCAGTAGTATAGACTTTAACTATGGCTACACCTTC,CASSIDFNYGYTF
-,-,TRBJ2-5,TRBV21-1,TGTGCCAGCAGCAACTTCCGGGAGGGGGGCCAAGAGACCCAGTACTTC,CASSNFREGGQETQYF
-,few,TRBJ2-2,TRBV30,TGTGCCTGGACCTTGTCCCCAGGAGCCGGGGAGCTGTTTTTT,CAWTLSPGAGELFF
-,-,TRBJ2-2,TRBV7-2,TGTGCCAGCAGCTTAGAGCGGAACACCGGGGAGCTGTTTTTT,CASSLERNTGELFF
TRBD2,-,TRBJ2-1,TRBV9,TGTGCCAGCAGCGTAGGGGGGAGCGGGAGGGCCTGGGATGAGCAGTTCTTC,CASSVGGSGRAWDEQFF
-,once,TRBJ2-3,TRBV9,TGTGCCAGCAGCAATGACCCAACCACTAGCACAGATACGCAGTATTTT,CASSNDPTTSTDTQYF
TRBD2,-,TRBJ2-7,TRBV3-1/TRBV3-2,TGTGCCAGCAGCCAAGGAGCGGGAGTAGCCTACGAGCAGTACTTC,CASSQGAGVAYEQYF
-,-,TRBJ2-7,TRBV28,TGTGCCAGCAGTCCAGCCTCCAGGTACGAGGACGAGCAGTACTTC,CASSPASRYEDEQYF
-,-,TRBJ2-1,TRBV27,TGTGCCAGCATGGGAGAATACAATGAGCAGTTCTTC,CASMGEYNEQFF
TRBD1,-,TRBJ2-3,TRBV5-1,TGCGCCAGCAGCCGGGGTTCAGGGGGATACACAGATACGCAGTATTTT,CASSRGSGGYTDTQYF
-,-,TRBJ2-3,TRBV19,TGTGCCAGTGCTCCCGGTAACACAGATACGCAGTATTTT,CASAPGNTDTQYF
-,-,TRBJ1-2,TRBV11-2,TGTGCCAGCAGCCCCTCGGTGGGACACCTGAACTATGGCTACACCTTC,CASSPSVGHLNYGYTF
-,-,TRBJ2-1,TRBV19,TGTGCCAGTAGTATAGAACGGAGGCCCTACAATGAGCAGTTCTTC,CASSIERRPYNEQFF
-,-,TRBJ1-5,TRBV5-5,TGTGCCAGCAGCTTGGATTCACAGCCCATCAATCAGCCCCAGCATTTT,CASSLDSQPINQPQHF
TRBD2,-,TRBJ2-7,TRBV4-2,TGTGCCAGCAGCCAAGATACTAGCGGGAGTTACGAGCAGTACTTC,CASSQDTSGSYEQYF
TRBD1,-,TRBJ2-2,TRBV7-2,TGTGCCAGCAGCTTAGGGGACAGAACCGGGGAGCTGTTTTTT,CASSLGDRTGELFF
TRBD1,-,TRBJ2-1,TRBV19,TGTGCCAGTAGTCGGGACAGGTACAATGAGCAGTTCTTC,CASSRDRYNEQFF
TRBD1,-,TRBJ1-5,TRBV27,TGTGCCAGCAGTTTTAGGGGGCATCAGCCCCAGCATTTT,CASSFRGHQPQHF
-,-,TRBJ1-1,TRBV7-8,TGTGCCAGCAGCCCTCTTATGGGGAGGGGAGCTTTCTTT,CASSPLMGRGAFF
-,-,TRBJ2-1,TRBV9,TGTGCCAGCAGCGCTCCGGGGGTTTTCGGTGAGCAGTTCTTC,CASSAPGVFGEQFF
-,-,TRBJ2-2,TRBV29-1,TGCAGCGTTGTCGGGAGTCGGACCGGGGAGCTGTTTTTT,CSVVGSRTGELFF
TRBD2,few,TRBJ2-3,TRBV19,TGTGCCAGCCAGGCCGGCGGGGGGTACACAGATACGCAGTATTTT,CASQAGGGYTDTQYF
-,-,TRBJ2-7,TRBV15,TGTGCCACCAGCAGAGATAGGGCGGCGGGCTTAGGTTACGAGCAGTACTTC,CATSRDRAAGLGYEQYF
-,-,TRBJ2-7,TRBV7-9,TGTGGGGAACTCCTGACGGGGACGGGACCTTCCTACGAGCAGTACTTC,CGELLTGTGPSYEQYF
-,-,TRBJ1-6,TRBV28,TGTGCCAGCAGTCCCAAAAGACAGACAGTTTCACCCCTCCACTTT,CASSPKRQTVSPLHF
-,-,TRBJ2-2,TRBV7-3,TGTGCCAGCAGCTTAACAGGCAGGGAAGCCGGGGAGCTGTTTTTT,CASSLTGREAGELFF
-,-,TRBJ1-5,TRBV28,TGTGCCAGCAGCTCCCACCAGGGCGTGGGCAATCAGCCCCAGCATTTT,CASSSHQGVGNQPQHF